The 7 T cell receptor beta chains reported below all come from one sample, sequenced in a study of blood T cell repertoires in COVID-19. Assay: immunoSEQ multiplex PCR; the TCRdb copy retains only in-frame clones and omits some. The sample lists 200,000 or so clones, about 85% occurring once. Material: peripheral blood. The receptors originated from a human donor in a cohort sampled during active COVID-19.

The chain combines TRBV3-1 (or the pseudogene TRBV3-2) with TRBJ1-6; weak D call: TRBD1 (5 bases). The CDR3 sequence is 16 residues long. V was clipped by 1 base and J by 1 base, with 8 bases between them. Per the germline V gene, CDR1 is LGHDT and CDR2 is YNNKEL (reference sequence). The CDR3 DNA sequence: TGTGCCAGCAGCCAAGGGGGCCAGTCCTATAATTCACCCCTCCACTTT. This gives the protein CASSQGGQSYNSPLHF.

In this sample, this clone turned up once. The rearrangement links TRBV6-1 to TRBJ2-2, with 9 bases matching TRBD1. The CDR3 covers 20 residues. Germline V lookup: CDR1 MNHNS, CDR2 SASEGT. The V segment lost 4 bases and the J segment 2 bases; nucleotides outside the gene matches: 17. Here the CDR3 DNA reads TGTGCCAGCAGTGGCACACCGGGACAGGGAATTGGTGCTAACACCGGGGAGCTGTTTTTT. Translated, it gives CASSGTPGQGIGANTGELFF.

In this sample, this clone turned up a few times. The chain recombines TRBV7-9 with TRBJ1-2; D is unresolved. The CDR3 runs 14 residues. V shed 1 base and J shed 4 bases, with 10 bases lying between them. The germline V gene has CDR1 SEHNR and CDR2 FQNEAQ (reference sequence). CDR3 DNA: TGTGCCAGCAGCTTAGAATCGTCGGTCTATGGCTACACCTTC. Protein sequence: CASSLESSVYGYTF.

V usage is TRBV19 and J usage is TRBJ1-6; no clear D gene. The CDR3 extends over 15 amino acids. Trimming left V 5 bases short and J 10 bases short, with 18 bases between. The V gene's germline CDR1 is LNHDA and CDR2 SQIVND (reference sequence). In DNA, the CDR3 is TGTGCCAGTAGTCAACGGGAAGGCGGCGGCTCACCCCTCCACTTT. Amino acid sequence: CASSQREGGGSPLHF.

The gene calls are TRBV5-1 and TRBJ2-7; 7 nucleotides align to TRBD2. The CDR3 is made up of 15 amino acids. The trim removed 5 bases at V and 0 bases at J, leaving 8 bases unmatched. Germline-derived CDR1 and CDR2 are SGHRS and YFSETQ. Here the CDR3 DNA reads TGCGCCAGCAGGATGACTGGGACTAACTCCTACGAGCAGTACTTC. Amino acid sequence: CASRMTGTNSYEQYF. Full variable domain (remainder filled in from reference TRBV5-1 and TRBJ2-7): KAGVTQTPRYLIKTRGQQVTLSCSPISGHRSVSWYQQTPGQGLQFLFEYFSETQRNKGNFPGRFSGRQFSNSRSEMNVSTLELGDSALYLCASRMTGTNSYEQYFGPGTRLTVT.

The genes are TRBV4-2 and TRBJ1-1; the match to TRBD1 covers 7 bases. CDR3 length: 18 residues. V gave up 1 base and J gave up 2 bases; unmatched junction bases: 13. Looked up from germline, CDR1 is LGHNA and CDR2 is YNFKEQ. CDR3 bases: TGTGCCAGCAGCCAAGCTATGGGGGGACAGAGAGTAAACACTGAAGCTTTCTTT. Translation gives CASSQAMGGQRVNTEAFF.

The CDR3 sequence is CASYLAGSRETQYF. Written as DNA, the CDR3 is TGTGCCAGCTACCTAGCAGGCTCTCGGGAGACCCAGTACTTC. This chain connects TRBV28 to TRBJ2-5; a possible D gene is TRBD2 (5 bases). Trimming cost V 8 bases and J 5 bases, with 18 bases left between them. CDR3 size: 14 residues. Germline V CDR1 and CDR2: MDHEN, SYDVKM.